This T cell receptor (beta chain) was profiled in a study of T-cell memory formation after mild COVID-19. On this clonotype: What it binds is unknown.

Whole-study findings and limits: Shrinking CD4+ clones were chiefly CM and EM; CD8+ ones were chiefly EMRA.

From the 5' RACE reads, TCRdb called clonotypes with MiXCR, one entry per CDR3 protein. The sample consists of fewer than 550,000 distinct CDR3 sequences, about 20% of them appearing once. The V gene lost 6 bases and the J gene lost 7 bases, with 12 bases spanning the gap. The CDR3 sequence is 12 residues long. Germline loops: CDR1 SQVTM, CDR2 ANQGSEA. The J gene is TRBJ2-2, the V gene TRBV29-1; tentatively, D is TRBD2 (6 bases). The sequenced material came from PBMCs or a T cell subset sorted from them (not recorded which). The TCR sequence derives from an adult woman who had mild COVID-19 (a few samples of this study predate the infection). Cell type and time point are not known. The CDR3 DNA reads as TGCAGCGTCTCCCGGGAGTTCGGGGAGCTGTTTTTT. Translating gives CSVSREFGELFF.